This T cell receptor (beta chain) is drawn from a study of blood T cell repertoires in COVID-19. The CDR3 has 17 residues. Germline CDR1 is SGHTA and CDR2 is FQGTGA. V was clipped by 5 bases and J by 1 base; unmatched bases: 11. This clone appeared a few times. In the original processing: Counts of nucleated cells, estimated from reference gene primer amplification, were obtained. Some clones are missing from TCRdb's copy, which holds only in-frame ones; the method was immunoSEQ multiplex PCR. V and J calls and clone size are copied from that table; D and trimming were computed from the DNA. The repertoire holds under 200,000 clones, with around four fifths as singletons.

The sequenced sample consisted of PBMCs or T cells enriched from blood (not recorded which). The genes are TRBV7-3 and TRBJ1-1; 9 bases are shared with TRBD1. This clonotype was sampled from a woman in her sixties or seventies who had recovered from COVID-19. The chain's CDR3 is CASSLSGTGMGNTEAFF. In DNA, the CDR3 is TGTGCCAGCAGCCTCAGCGGGACAGGGATGGGGAACACTGAAGCTTTCTTT.